What follows are 26 T cell receptor beta chains derived from one specimen sequenced in a study of blood T cell repertoires in COVID-19. Profiling relied on immunoSEQ multiplex PCR, and the TCRdb table lists in-frame clones only, not all of them. The sample yields 140,000 or so clones, around 87% seen once. Sequenced sample: peripheral blood. Receptors originate from a woman aged 45-60 years with active or convalescent COVID-19.

J is TRBJ2-2 and V is TRBV29-1; D gene uncertain. The V gene's germline CDR1 is SQVTM and CDR2 ANQGSEA. The CDR3 covers 12 residues. Trimming left V 6 bases short and J 3 bases short, with 8 bases between. The CDR3: CSVPRHTGELFF. In DNA, the CDR3 is TGCAGCGTCCCCAGGCACACCGGGGAGCTGTTTTTT.

The chain couples TRBV19 to TRBJ1-1; D possibly corresponds to TRBD1 (5 bases). The CDR3 covers 14 residues. Per the germline V gene, CDR1 is LNHDA and CDR2 is SQIVND (reference sequence). Trimming cost V 5 bases and J 1 base, with 11 bases left between them. CDR3 residues: CASSAVGANTEAFF. The CDR3 coding sequence is TGTGCCAGTAGTGCGGTAGGGGCGAACACTGAAGCTTTCTTT.

The chain combines TRBV9 with TRBJ1-1; possible D gene TRBD1, 5 bases. This CDR3 spans 16 amino acids. The V gene's germline CDR1 is SGDLS and CDR2 YYNGEE. Trimming stripped 0 bases from V and 4 bases from J, with 16 bases between. The CDR3 nucleotides read TGTGCCAGCAGCGTAGGAAGGGGATTAATCAGCACTGAAGCTTTCTTT. It is translated as CASSVGRGLISTEAFF.

The DNA of the CDR3 is TGCGCCAGCAGCCAAGATATTTCTGGGGACACGGTAATCTACGAGCAGTACTTC. The encoded protein is CASSQDISGDTVIYEQYF. The V and J genes are TRBV4-3 and TRBJ2-7; tentatively, D is TRBD1 (6 bases). V shed 0 bases and J shed 3 bases, with 21 bases lying between them. This CDR3 spans 18 amino acids. Per the germline V gene, CDR1 is LGHNA and CDR2 is YSLEER.

The CDR3 here is CASSLGGQGGADTQYF. For the CDR3, the DNA is TGTGCCAGCAGCTTAGGGGGACAGGGAGGGGCAGATACGCAGTATTTT. This chain connects TRBV11-3 to TRBJ2-3; 9 bases agree with TRBD1. The length of the CDR3 is 16 residues. V lost 1 base, J lost 4 bases, and 6 bases stayed unmatched. Germline V gives CDR1 SGHNT, CDR2 YENEEA.

The chain uses TRBV5-6 and TRBJ1-5, with a possible D match to TRBD1 (5 bases). There are 13 residues in the CDR3. Germline CDR1 is SGHDT and CDR2 is YYEEEE. Trimming left V 7 bases short and J 3 bases short, with 11 bases between. CDR3 in DNA: TGTGCCAGCGGCCGACAGCCCAATCAGCCCCAGCATTTT. Translation: CASGRQPNQPQHF.

The rearrangement joins TRBV5-4 to TRBJ2-1; 7 bases match TRBD2. This CDR3 contains 16 residues. The trim removed 3 bases at V and 2 bases at J, leaving 8 bases unmatched. Germline-derived CDR1 and CDR2 are SGHNT and YYREEE (reference sequence). CDR3 nucleotides: TGTGCCAGCAGCTCCGGCGGCGGGGGAGCCTACAATGAGCAGTTCTTC. Translation: CASSSGGGGAYNEQFF. Together with reference TRBV5-4 and TRBJ2-1, the CDR3 gives the full variable domain: ETGVTQSPTHLIKTRGQQVTLRCSSQSGHNTVSWYQQALGQGPQFIFQYYREEENGRGNFPPRFSGLQFPNYSSELNVNALELDDSALYLCASSSGGGGAYNEQFFGPGTRLTVL.

The rearrangement uses TRBV6-2 or TRBV6-3 and TRBJ2-6, with D uncertain. Trimming stripped 2 bases from V and 2 bases from J, with 4 bases between. This CDR3 has 14 amino acids. CDR1 and CDR2 (germline): MNHEY, SVGEGT. CDR3 amino acids: CASSYLPGANVLTF. Written as DNA, the CDR3 is TGTGCCAGCAGTTACCTCCCTGGGGCCAACGTCCTGACTTTC.

The chain carries TRBV13 and TRBJ2-1; TRBD1 matches at 9 bases. V lost 4 bases and J lost 6; bases outside the gene matches: 4. This CDR3 region has 14 residues. From germline, CDR1 is PRHDT and CDR2 FYEKMQ (reference sequence). The chain's CDR3 is CASSSRDRVNEQFF. The CDR3 nucleotides are TGTGCCAGCAGCTCCCGGGACAGGGTCAATGAGCAGTTCTTC.

This clone was observed a single time. V gene TRBV5-6 combines with J gene TRBJ2-7; weak D call: TRBD2 (6 bases). Trimming took off 0 bases at V and 0 bases at J, with 10 bases between the two ends. The CDR3 sequence is 15 residues long. The germline V gene has CDR1 SGHDT and CDR2 YYEEEE. DNA of the CDR3: TGTGCCAGCAGCTTGGGCGGGGTCAGCTCCTACGAGCAGTACTTC. This translates into CASSLGGVSSYEQYF.

The chain couples TRBV5-1 to TRBJ2-2; 9 bases agree with TRBD2. This CDR3 spans 16 amino acids. Germline V gene sequence: CDR1 SGHRS, CDR2 YFSETQ. With 1 base clipped from V and 1 base from J, the junction kept 2 bases outside the gene matches. DNA for the CDR3: TGCGCCAGCAGCTTGACACTAGCGGGGAACACCGGGGAGCTGTTTTTT. Encoded protein: CASSLTLAGNTGELFF.

The J gene is TRBJ1-2, the V gene TRBV18, with 9 positions matching TRBD1. Germline assignment: CDR1 KGHSH and CDR2 LQKENI. J was trimmed by 1 base and V by 0 bases; bases with no gene match: 6. CDR3 length: 17 amino acids. In nucleotides, the CDR3 is TGTGCCAGCTCACCACCTCCGGGACAGGGCCTTAACTATGGCTACACCTTC. This gives the protein CASSPPPGQGLNYGYTF.

This chain links TRBV4-1 with TRBJ1-5, with 8 bases aligning to TRBD1. Looked up from germline, CDR1 is MGHRA and CDR2 is YSYEKL. The CDR3 is 15 amino acids. V shed 1 base, J shed 6 bases, and the junction held 5 bases outside the gene matches. The CDR3 region has the DNA TGCGCCAGCAGCCAAGGACAGGGGCTGGGTCAGCCCCAGCATTTT. This encodes CASSQGQGLGQPQHF.

The gene calls are TRBV5-1 and TRBJ1-1; D is perhaps TRBD1 (6 bases). The V and J ends lost 4 bases and 3 bases respectively, with 22 bases between them. The CDR3 consists of 17 residues. Germline assignment: CDR1 SGHRS and CDR2 YFSETQ. The CDR3, as DNA: TGCGCCAGCAGCCGCGTCCCCGGGGGGCTGGGGGACACTGAAGCTTTCTTT. Translation: CASSRVPGGLGDTEAFF.

The V gene is TRBV6-2 or TRBV6-3, the J gene TRBJ2-7; D possibly corresponds to TRBD2 (5 bases). Germline V gene lookup returns CDR1 MNHEY and CDR2 SVGEGT. The CDR3 is made up of 12 amino acids. V was shortened by 2 bases and J by 9 bases, with 11 bases between the two germline ends. The CDR3 is CASSYPREGQYF. The CDR3 nucleotides read TGTGCCAGCAGTTACCCTCGAGAGGGGCAGTACTTC.

J is TRBJ1-1 and V is TRBV11-2; unclear D gene. V lost 6 bases and J lost 2, with 7 bases in between. CDR3 length: 12 residues. Germline V lookup: CDR1 SGHAT, CDR2 FQNNGV. CDR3 DNA sequence: TGTGCCAGCAGGAGGGCAAACACTGAAGCTTTCTTT. Protein: CASRRANTEAFF.

The CDR3 protein is CASSFRDRDSPLHF. CDR3 bases: TGTGCCAGCAGCTTTCGGGACAGGGATTCACCCCTCCACTTT. The chain has TRBV7-8 and TRBJ1-6; 9 bases line up with TRBD1. Germline CDR1 SGHVS, CDR2 FQNEAQ. V lost 3 bases and J lost 8; bases outside the gene matches: 2. This CDR3 has 14 amino acids.

The V gene is TRBV28, the J gene TRBJ1-2, with 7 bases aligning to TRBD1. J lost 4 bases, V lost 5 bases, and 4 bases had no gene match. This CDR3 comprises 13 residues. The germline V gene has CDR1 MDHEN and CDR2 SYDVKM. CDR3 loop: CASSTQGRYGYTF. The CDR3 bases are TGTGCCAGCAGTACACAGGGGCGCTATGGCTACACCTTC.

The genes are TRBV18 and TRBJ1-3; D perhaps matches TRBD1 (5 bases). CDR3 size: 13 residues. The germline V gene has CDR1 KGHSH and CDR2 LQKENI. With 2 bases removed from V and 4 bases from J, the gap between germline ends came to 6 bases. The CDR3 DNA sequence: TGTGCCAGCTCACCAGGGGCGGGAAACACCATATATTTT. It yields the protein CASSPGAGNTIYF.

The rearrangement joins TRBV4-3 to TRBJ1-4; TRBD1 matches at 8 bases. This CDR3 contains 18 residues. J gave up 4 bases and V 1 base, and 11 bases lay outside the gene matches. CDR1 LGHNA and CDR2 YSLEER come from the germline V gene. CDR3 in DNA: TGCGCCAGCAGCCAAGTGTGGCAGGGGGCGACTGGTAATGAAAAACTGTTTTTT. Protein: CASSQVWQGATGNEKLFF.

This chain links TRBV5-1 with TRBJ2-1, with 9 bases matching TRBD2. J lost 5 bases, V lost 4 bases, and 16 bases had no gene match. The CDR3 contains 18 residues. Germline CDR1 is SGHRS and CDR2 is YFSETQ. The CDR3 region is CASSRSTGASGTNNEQFF. DNA for the CDR3: TGCGCCAGCAGCCGATCGACCGGTGCTAGCGGGACCAACAATGAGCAGTTCTTC.

V usage is TRBV5-1 and J usage is TRBJ2-3; 9 bases agree with TRBD2. The germline CDR1 and CDR2 sequences are SGHRS and YFSETQ. This CDR3 has 14 amino acids. The V segment lost 0 bases and the J segment 6 bases; nucleotides outside the gene matches: 2. The CDR3 sequence: CASSLAAGGDTQYF. CDR3 in DNA: TGCGCCAGCAGCTTGGCTGCGGGAGGGGATACGCAGTATTTT.

Only a few counts were recorded for this clone. Different DNA sequences within this sample yield the same CDR3. This chain links TRBV4-1 with TRBJ2-5; the D is unclear. This CDR3 has 13 amino acids. V was pared by 1 base and J by 3 bases, with 6 bases between. The germline V gene encodes CDR1 MGHRA and CDR2 YSYEKL. DNA for the CDR3: TGCGCCAGCAGCCAAGGTCCGGAAGAGACCCAGTACTTC. Encoded protein: CASSQGPEETQYF.

The V and J genes are TRBV6-5 and TRBJ2-7, with D possibly matching TRBD2 (6 bases). Germline CDR1 and CDR2: MNHEY and SVGAGI. The CDR3 extends over 15 amino acids. Trimming cost V 6 bases and J 7 bases, with 22 bases left between them. The CDR3 coding sequence is TGTGCCAGCAGCTTCGACTTCGGGAAGGGGAGGGAGCAGTACTTC. Translating it yields CASSFDFGKGREQYF.

The rearrangement links TRBV6-1 to TRBJ2-1; 9 bases map to TRBD2. Unmatched junction bases numbered 6, after V lost 0 bases and J lost 6 bases. This CDR3 contains 16 residues. Germline V gives CDR1 MNHNS, CDR2 SASEGT. The CDR3, as DNA: TGTGCCAGCAGTGAAGCCGCGGGGGGGTTCATCAATGAGCAGTTCTTC. Amino acid sequence: CASSEAAGGFINEQFF.

The chain recombines TRBV27 with TRBJ2-1; 12 positions match TRBD2. Germline V gene lookup returns CDR1 MNHEY and CDR2 SMNVEV (reference sequence). The CDR3 runs to 13 residues. The ends lost 3 bases at V and 16 bases at J; junction bases unmatched: 7. DNA for the CDR3: TGTGCCAGCAGTTTGAGGCCGGGACTAGCGGGTTTCTTC. It codes for CASSLRPGLAGFF.